Given below is one T cell receptor beta chain in context. The source of the sample is a study of blood T cell repertoires in COVID-19. Turning to the study itself: Acute and convalescent COVID-19 samples came from the United States, Italy and Spain. Nucleic acid was either cDNA or gDNA, and it came from T cells, B-cell-depleted T cells, or PBMCs.

Profiled with immunoSEQ multiplex PCR; TCRdb holds only in-frame clones, not every one. The sample lists about 140,000 clones, 80% to 85% occurring once. V gave up 7 bases and J gave up 5 bases; unmatched junction bases: 12. Germline V gene lookup returns CDR1 KGHDR and CDR2 SFDVKD. The CDR3 consists of 15 residues. Adults between about 18 and 95 years of age took part from about two dozen US areas. Participants were placed into cohorts based on the clinical history they reported. The sequencing input was PBMCs or T cells enriched from blood (not recorded which). The receptor's source is a middle-aged man with acute COVID-19. The rearrangement links TRBV24-1 to TRBJ1-1; 7 positions agree with TRBD1. The CDR3, as DNA: TGTGCCACCAGGCCCGCCGGGACAGAACAAACTGAAGCTTTCTTT. It encodes CATRPAGTEQTEAFF.